Below are 32 T cell receptor beta chains sequenced from a single sample in a study of blood T cells in healthy people across ages. Primers used in a second PCR of roughly 6 to 11 cycles were a sample-barcoded 5' primer and a J-beta primer mix. TCRdb recomputed calls from the 5' RACE reads with MiXCR, one row per CDR3 protein. The sample comprises about 680,000 distinct CDR3 sequences, about 52% of which are singletons, and roughly 34% rests with the top ten. Source material: blood. All receptors derive from a woman aged 60-75 years in good health.

The DNA for the CDR3 is TGCGCCAGCAGCCAAGAGTTGCGAGCGAATAAGGAGACCCAGTACTTC. Translated, it gives CASSQELRANKETQYF. V gene TRBV4-3 combines with J gene TRBJ2-5; D is ambiguous. V was clipped by 0 bases and J by 5 bases, with 16 bases between them. The CDR3 contains 16 residues. From germline, CDR1 is LGHNA and CDR2 YSLEER.

V gene TRBV7-9 combines with J gene TRBJ1-1; D is unclear. The CDR3 totals 12 residues. CDR1 SEHNR and CDR2 FQNEAQ come from the germline V gene (reference sequence). The V end lost 2 bases, the J end lost 3 bases, and 4 bases lay between the germline ends. CDR3 sequence (DNA): TGTGCCAGCAGCTTATTCCACACTGAAGCTTTCTTT. Its protein is CASSLFHTEAFF.

Turning to this clonotype: One end of the junction does not line up with germline, which may come from a read error. The chain is built from TRBV20-1 and TRBJ1-2; weak D call: TRBD1 (6 bases). Germline values: CDR1 DFQATT, CDR2 SNEGSKA (reference sequence). This CDR3 is 14 amino acids long. The CDR3: CGARPGEVANGYTF. In nucleotides, the CDR3 is TGCGGTGCTAGACCAGGGGAGGTCGCGAATGGCTACACCTTC.

The J gene is TRBJ2-1, the V gene TRBV3-1, with D unclear. The J call is uncertain, as TRBJ2-7 better fits the DNA end. The germline gives CDR1 LGHDT, CDR2 YNNKEL (reference sequence). CDR3 length equals 14 residues. This chain's CDR3 is CASGPRRSYNEQYF. The CDR3 bases are TGTGCCAGCGGACCCAGGAGATCCTACAATGAGCAGTACTTC.

This sequence joins TRBV7-9 and TRBJ1-4; D not certain. This CDR3 is built from 16 residues. Germline V lookup: CDR1 SEHNR, CDR2 FQNEAQ (reference sequence). Trimming took 4 bases from V and 2 from J, leaving 14 bases between them. The CDR3 DNA reads TGTGCCAGCAGCTACTCAAACAGTGGGACTAATGAAAAACTGTTTTTT. It specifies CASSYSNSGTNEKLFF.

V is TRBV28 and J is TRBJ2-7, with D unclear. This CDR3 comprises 14 residues. Germline values: CDR1 MDHEN, CDR2 SYDVKM. Deletions cut 2 bases from V and 3 bases from J, with 11 bases between. The CDR3 bases are TGTGCCAGCAGTTTAATAGACCGAATCTACGAGCAGTACTTC. This translates into CASSLIDRIYEQYF. The variable domain in full, completed from reference TRBV28 and TRBJ2-7, reads DVKVTQSSRYLVKRTGEKVFLECVQDMDHENMFWYRQDPGLGLRLIYFSYDVKMKEKGDIPEGYSVSREKKERFSLILESASTNQTSMYLCASSLIDRIYEQYFGPGTRLTVT.

The V call is TRBV4-3, the J call TRBJ2-6; tentative D call: TRBD1 (5 bases). This CDR3 has 16 residues. Per the germline V gene, CDR1 is LGHNA and CDR2 is YSLEER. Trimming stripped 0 bases from V and 3 bases from J, with 9 bases between. The DNA for the CDR3 is TGCGCCAGCAGCCAAGATAAGGGGTTTGGGGCCAACGTCCTGACTTTC. Protein product: CASSQDKGFGANVLTF.

The rearrangement uses TRBV7-2 and TRBJ2-7; D tentatively reads TRBD1 or TRBD2 (5 bases each). V gave up 2 bases and J gave up 4 bases, with 15 bases separating them. The CDR3 has 15 residues. In germline, CDR1 is SGHTA, CDR2 FQGNSA. The CDR3 loop reads CASSLFPGTSYEQYF. The CDR3 region has the DNA TGTGCCAGCAGCTTATTCCCGGGGACCTCTTACGAGCAGTACTTC. The full variable domain, in which reference TRBV7-2 and TRBJ2-7 provide the parts outside the CDR3, is GAGVSQSPSNKVTEKGKDVELRCDPISGHTALYWYRQSLGQGLEFLIYFQGNSAPDKSGLPSDRFSAERTGGSVSTLTIQRTQQEDSAVYLCASSLFPGTSYEQYFGPGTRLTVT.

This clonotype came up a few times. V gene TRBV7-2 combines with J gene TRBJ2-3, with 12 bases that match TRBD2. Trimming removed 4 bases from V and 4 bases from J; junction bases left unmatched: 3. The V gene's germline CDR1 is SGHTA and CDR2 FQGNSA. The CDR3 is 15 residues long. CDR3 region: CASSSTSGSPDTQYF. The CDR3 DNA reads as TGTGCCAGCAGCTCGACTAGCGGGAGCCCAGATACGCAGTATTTT.

This chain uses TRBV9 with TRBJ2-5; D ambiguous. This CDR3 spans 15 amino acids. Germline CDR1 reads SGDLS; CDR2 reads YYNGEE. Deletions cut 3 bases from V and 4 bases from J, with 16 bases between. The CDR3 loop reads CASSARPLSGETQYF. In DNA, the CDR3 is TGTGCCAGCAGCGCCAGACCCCTTAGTGGAGAGACCCAGTACTTC.

The sample holds a few counts of this clonotype. The gene calls are TRBV20-1 and TRBJ2-7; TRBD2 matches 13 bases. There are 14 residues in the CDR3. Trimming at V came to 6 bases and at J to 7 bases, leaving 9 bases not matched to a gene. CDR1 is DFQATT and CDR2 is SNEGSKA in the germline V gene (reference sequence). CDR3 sequence: CSATMTSGRYEQYF. CDR3 nucleotide sequence: TGCAGTGCCACAATGACTAGCGGGAGGTATGAGCAGTACTTC.

There are a few counts of this clonotype. V and J are TRBV7-2 and TRBJ1-4; D may be TRBD1 (6 bases). This CDR3 is built from 14 residues. V lost 5 bases and J lost 5, with 12 bases in between. The germline V gene encodes CDR1 SGHTA and CDR2 FQGNSA. CDR3 nucleotides: TGTGCCAGCAGCCCTGGACAGCTAAATGAAAAACTGTTTTTT. Its translation: CASSPGQLNEKLFF.

The V call is TRBV5-1, the J call TRBJ2-1; D is tentatively TRBD1 or TRBD2 (6 bases each). Trimming pared 0 bases from V and 9 bases from J, leaving 19 bases between. The length of the CDR3 is 16 residues. Germline-derived CDR1 and CDR2 are SGHRS and YFSETQ. CDR3: CASSLAVTGASSEQFF. The DNA for the CDR3 is TGCGCCAGCAGCTTGGCCGTGACGGGGGCAAGTAGTGAGCAGTTCTTC.

This clonotype was recorded a few times. The chain couples TRBV24-1 to TRBJ1-2, with D possibly being TRBD1 (5 bases). Trimming cost V 5 bases and J 13 bases, with 13 bases left between them. Germline assignment: CDR1 KGHDR and CDR2 SFDVKD. The CDR3 has 11 amino acids. CDR3 amino acids: CATSAAGLTTF. CDR3 DNA sequence: TGTGCCACCAGTGCGGCAGGGCTAACCACCTTC.

This rearrangement joins TRBV27 to TRBJ2-5; D possibly corresponds to TRBD1 (5 bases). The J call may be wrong; the DNA end is better matched by TRBJ2-7. Germline V gene data show CDR1 as MNHEY and CDR2 as SMNVEV (reference sequence). CDR3 size: 15 residues. CDR3 in amino acids: CASSPRTTNSYEQYF. CDR3 in DNA: TGTGCCAGCAGTCCTAGGACAACTAACTCCTACGAGCAGTACTTC.

This clonotype was counted between two and nine times. The gene calls are TRBV27 and TRBJ2-1; 15 bases map to TRBD2. Germline CDR1 MNHEY, CDR2 SMNVEV (reference sequence). J was trimmed by 13 bases and V by 0 bases; bases with no gene match: 4. The CDR3 runs 15 residues. The CDR3 DNA is TGTGCCAGCAGTTTATCTGGACTAGCGGGAGGGCCACAGTTCTTC. It specifies CASSLSGLAGGPQFF.

This chain connects TRBV29-1 to TRBJ1-1, with D perhaps TRBD1 (5 bases). CDR3 length: 13 amino acids. Germline CDR1 is SQVTM and CDR2 is ANQGSEA. Trimming shortened V by 1 base and J by 2 bases, and 8 bases separated the two germline ends. DNA for the CDR3: TGCAGCGTTGAAGGACAGACTAACACTGAAGCTTTCTTT. It translates to CSVEGQTNTEAFF.

The chain links TRBV20-1 to TRBJ1-1, with a tentative D call TRBD1 (5 bases). The ends were cut back, 2 bases at V and 5 bases at J, with 15 bases in the middle. CDR3 length: 14 amino acids. Looked up from germline, CDR1 is DFQATT and CDR2 is SNEGSKA (reference sequence). CDR3 DNA sequence: TGCAGTGCTAGACAGGGTCTAGTTAGGACTGAAGCTTTCTTT. As protein: CSARQGLVRTEAFF.

The chain is built from TRBV5-6 and TRBJ2-5; D is uncertain. Germline V gives CDR1 SGHDT, CDR2 YYEEEE. There are 13 residues in the CDR3. Deletions cut 4 bases from V and 4 bases from J, with 11 bases between. The CDR3 nucleotides are TGTGCCAGCAGCCCCCAGCTGGGAGAGACCCAGTACTTC. Translating it yields CASSPQLGETQYF.

The V and J genes are TRBV6-2 or TRBV6-3 and TRBJ2-1; 11 bases agree with TRBD2. There are 17 residues in the CDR3. Germline CDR1 reads MNHEY; CDR2 reads SVGEGT. V lost 1 base, J lost 5 bases, and 7 bases stayed unmatched. CDR3: CASSYWIGLAGNNEQFF. The CDR3 nucleotides are TGTGCCAGCAGTTACTGGATAGGACTAGCGGGCAACAATGAGCAGTTCTTC.

This clonotype has more than one count but fewer than ten. V and J are TRBV25-1 and TRBJ2-3; D not resolved. The germline gives CDR1 MGHDK, CDR2 SYGVNS. V lost 2 bases, J lost 0 bases, and 15 bases lay in between. This CDR3 region has 17 residues. The CDR3 protein is CASSEGPSCTSTDTQYF. Here the CDR3 DNA reads TGTGCCAGCAGTGAAGGCCCCAGCTGTACTAGCACAGATACGCAGTATTTT.

The V call is TRBV29-1, the J call TRBJ1-1; no definite D call. With 2 bases removed from V and 0 bases from J, the gap between germline ends came to 7 bases. Germline values: CDR1 SQVTM, CDR2 ANQGSEA. This CDR3 comprises 13 residues. Here the CDR3 DNA reads TGCAGCGTTGAAACGGAGATGAACACTGAAGCTTTCTTT. This gives the protein CSVETEMNTEAFF. Combining the CDR3 with reference TRBV29-1 and TRBJ1-1 gives the whole variable domain SAVISQKPSRDICQRGTSLTIQCQVDSQVTMMFWYRQQPGQSLTLIATANQGSEATYESGFVIDKFPISRPNLTFSTLTVSNMSPEDSSIYLCSVETEMNTEAFFGQGTRLTVV.

This chain connects TRBV4-1 to TRBJ1-2, with 9 bases aligning to TRBD1. The CDR3 loop spans 15 amino acids. Unmatched junction bases numbered 3, after V lost 1 base and J lost 3 bases. Per germline, CDR1 MGHRA and CDR2 YSYEKL. The CDR3: CASSQGQGGDYGYTF. CDR3 nucleotides: TGCGCCAGCAGCCAAGGACAGGGGGGGGACTATGGCTACACCTTC.

The chain couples TRBV5-6 to TRBJ1-2; 7 nucleotides line up with TRBD1. This CDR3 is built from 14 residues. V lost 4 bases, J lost 7 bases, and 10 bases stayed unmatched. Germline V CDR1 and CDR2: SGHDT, YYEEEE. The CDR3, as DNA: TGTGCCAGCAGCCGCGTCGACAGGGAGTCTGGCTACACCTTC. The encoded protein is CASSRVDRESGYTF.

This clonotype was detected a few times. The V call is TRBV6-5, the J call TRBJ1-1, with D uncertain. The germline CDR1 and CDR2 sequences are MNHEY and SVGAGI. CDR3 size: 14 residues. The ends were cut back, 2 bases at V and 0 bases at J, with 7 bases in the middle. The CDR3 DNA follows: TGTGCCAGCAGTTACGATCTCATGAACACTGAAGCTTTCTTT. It is translated as CASSYDLMNTEAFF.

This clonotype was observed at least ten times. The rearrangement joins TRBV10-3 to TRBJ2-5, with TRBD2 matching over 10 bases. Germline assignment: CDR1 ENHRY and CDR2 SYGVKD. The CDR3 spans 18 residues. V was pared by 3 bases and J by 3 bases, with 13 bases of the junction left unmatched. The CDR3 bases are TGTGCCATCAGTGAAAAAAGACTAGCGGGCACCCTGAAAGAGACCCAGTACTTC. Translating it yields CAISEKRLAGTLKETQYF.

This clonotype came up a few times. This sequence joins TRBV29-1 and TRBJ2-2; D is perhaps TRBD1 (6 bases). The germline V gene has CDR1 SQVTM and CDR2 ANQGSEA. V was pared by 4 bases and J by 3 bases, with 12 bases between. This CDR3 is 14 amino acids long. In DNA, the CDR3 is TGCAGCGTTGGTCGGCAGGGGTACACCGGGGAGCTGTTTTTT. Its protein product is CSVGRQGYTGELFF.

This rearrangement joins TRBV5-6 to TRBJ2-6; 8 positions match TRBD2. CDR1 is SGHDT, CDR2 YYEEEE, per germline. With V trimmed by 3 bases and J by 5 bases, 13 bases remained unmatched. The CDR3 covers 18 residues. The CDR3 reads CASSYPLGLALRANVLTF. The CDR3, as DNA: TGTGCCAGCAGCTACCCACTAGGACTAGCCCTAAGGGCCAACGTCCTGACTTTC. The full variable domain, in which reference TRBV5-6 and TRBJ2-6 provide the parts outside the CDR3, is DAGVTQSPTHLIKTRGQQVTLRCSPKSGHDTVSWYQQALGQGPQFIFQYYEEEERQRGNFPDRFSGHQFPNYSSELNVNALLLGDSALYLCASSYPLGLALRANVLTFGAGSRLTVL.

This clonotype was detected a few times. One end of the junction fails to match germline, which may point to a read error. The genes are TRBV7-9 and TRBJ2-3; TRBD2 matches 8 bases. CDR1 is SEHNR, CDR2 FQNEAQ, per germline (reference sequence). The CDR3 has 15 residues. Written as DNA, the CDR3 is TGTGCCAGCAGTTTAGACGGGAGGGGTGCAGATACGCAGTATTTT. This gives the protein CASSLDGRGADTQYF.

This clonotype was recorded a few times. V usage is TRBV9 and J usage is TRBJ2-1; D could derive from TRBD1 or TRBD2 (6 bases each). CDR1 is SGDLS and CDR2 is YYNGEE in the germline V gene. CDR3 size: 15 residues. Trimming removed 3 bases at V and 6 bases at J, with 16 bases between. CDR3 amino acids: CASSEGQGRFNEQFF. The CDR3 DNA sequence: TGTGCCAGCAGCGAGGGGCAGGGGAGGTTCAATGAGCAGTTCTTC.

This sequence joins TRBV6-5 and TRBJ2-5, with D hard to call. V dropped 0 bases and J dropped 2 bases, with 7 bases sitting between them. In germline, CDR1 is MNHEY, CDR2 SVGAGI. The length of the CDR3 is 14 residues. The CDR3 DNA reads TGTGCCAGCAGTTACTCGTTTAAACAAGAGACCCAGTACTTC. Translating gives CASSYSFKQETQYF.

This clonotype has just one count. The chain carries TRBV5-5 and TRBJ2-5, with D tentatively TRBD1 (6 bases). The CDR3 runs to 15 residues. V was cut by 6 bases and J by 1 base, with 16 bases left in between. Germline CDR1 is SGHKS and CDR2 is YYEKEE (reference sequence). CDR3 sequence reads: CASTFLQGPQETQYF. The CDR3 DNA follows: TGTGCCAGCACCTTCCTACAGGGACCCCAAGAGACCCAGTACTTC.